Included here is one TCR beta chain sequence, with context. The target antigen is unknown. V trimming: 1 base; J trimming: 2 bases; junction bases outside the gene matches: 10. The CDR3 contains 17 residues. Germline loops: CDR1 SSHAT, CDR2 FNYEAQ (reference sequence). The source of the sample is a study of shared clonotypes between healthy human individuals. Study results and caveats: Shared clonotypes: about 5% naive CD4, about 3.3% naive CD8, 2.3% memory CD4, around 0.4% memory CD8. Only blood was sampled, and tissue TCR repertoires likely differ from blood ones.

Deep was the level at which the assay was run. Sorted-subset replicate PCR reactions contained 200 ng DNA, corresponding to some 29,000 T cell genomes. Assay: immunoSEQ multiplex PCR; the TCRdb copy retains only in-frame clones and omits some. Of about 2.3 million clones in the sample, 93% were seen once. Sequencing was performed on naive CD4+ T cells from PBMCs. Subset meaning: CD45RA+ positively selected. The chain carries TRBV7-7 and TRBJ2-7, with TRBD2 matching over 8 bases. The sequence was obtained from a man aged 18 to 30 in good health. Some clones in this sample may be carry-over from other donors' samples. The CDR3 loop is CASSLGQGASGPYEQYF. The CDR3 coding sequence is TGTGCCAGCAGCTTAGGCCAAGGGGCTAGCGGGCCCTACGAGCAGTACTTC.